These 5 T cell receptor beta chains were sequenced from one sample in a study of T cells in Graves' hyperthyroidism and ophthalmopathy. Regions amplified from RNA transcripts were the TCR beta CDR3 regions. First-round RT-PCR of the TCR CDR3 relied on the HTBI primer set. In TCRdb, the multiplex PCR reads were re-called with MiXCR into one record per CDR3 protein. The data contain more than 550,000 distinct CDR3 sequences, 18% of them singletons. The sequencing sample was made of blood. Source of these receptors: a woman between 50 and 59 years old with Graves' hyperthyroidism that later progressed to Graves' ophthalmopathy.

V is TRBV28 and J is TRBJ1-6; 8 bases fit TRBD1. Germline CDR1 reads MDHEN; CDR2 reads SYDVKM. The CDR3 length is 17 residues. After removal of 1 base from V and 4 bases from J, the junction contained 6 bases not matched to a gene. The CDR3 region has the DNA TGTGCCAGCAGTTTATCTTCAGGGGGCGCTTATAATTCACCCCTCCACTTT. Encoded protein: CASSLSSGGAYNSPLHF.

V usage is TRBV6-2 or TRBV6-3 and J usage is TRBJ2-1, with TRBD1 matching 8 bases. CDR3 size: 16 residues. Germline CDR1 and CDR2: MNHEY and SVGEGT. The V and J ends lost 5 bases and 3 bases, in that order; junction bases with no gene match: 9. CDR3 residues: CASSMSGTGIYNEQFF. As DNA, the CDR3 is TGTGCCAGCAGTATGTCCGGGACAGGAATCTACAATGAGCAGTTCTTC.

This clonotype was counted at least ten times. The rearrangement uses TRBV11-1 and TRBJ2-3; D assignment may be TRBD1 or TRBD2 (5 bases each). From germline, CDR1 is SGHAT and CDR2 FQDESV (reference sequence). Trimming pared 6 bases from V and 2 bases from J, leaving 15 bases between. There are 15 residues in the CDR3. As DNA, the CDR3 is TGTGCCAGCAGGGGGGTCCCCCAGTCCACAGATACGCAGTATTTT. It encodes CASRGVPQSTDTQYF. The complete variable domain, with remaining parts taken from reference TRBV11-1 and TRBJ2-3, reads EAEVAQSPRYKITEKSQAVAFWCDPISGHATLYWYRQILGQGPELLVQFQDESVVDDSQLPKDRFSAERLKGVDSTLKIQPAELGDSAMYLCASRGVPQSTDTQYFGPGTRLTVL.

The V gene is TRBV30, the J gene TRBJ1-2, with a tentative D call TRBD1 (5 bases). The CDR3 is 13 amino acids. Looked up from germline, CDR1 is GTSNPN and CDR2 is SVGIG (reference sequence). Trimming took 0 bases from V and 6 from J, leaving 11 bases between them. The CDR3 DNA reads TGTGCCTGGAGTGTGCGGTTAGGGGATGGCTACACCTTC. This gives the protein CAWSVRLGDGYTF.

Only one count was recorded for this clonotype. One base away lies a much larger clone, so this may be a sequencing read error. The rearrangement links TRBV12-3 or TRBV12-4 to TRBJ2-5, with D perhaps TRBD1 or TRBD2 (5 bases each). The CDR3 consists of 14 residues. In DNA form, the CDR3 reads TGTGCCAGCAGTTTTGAGGGGTGGCAAGAGACCGAGTACTTC. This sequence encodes CASSFEGWQETEYF.